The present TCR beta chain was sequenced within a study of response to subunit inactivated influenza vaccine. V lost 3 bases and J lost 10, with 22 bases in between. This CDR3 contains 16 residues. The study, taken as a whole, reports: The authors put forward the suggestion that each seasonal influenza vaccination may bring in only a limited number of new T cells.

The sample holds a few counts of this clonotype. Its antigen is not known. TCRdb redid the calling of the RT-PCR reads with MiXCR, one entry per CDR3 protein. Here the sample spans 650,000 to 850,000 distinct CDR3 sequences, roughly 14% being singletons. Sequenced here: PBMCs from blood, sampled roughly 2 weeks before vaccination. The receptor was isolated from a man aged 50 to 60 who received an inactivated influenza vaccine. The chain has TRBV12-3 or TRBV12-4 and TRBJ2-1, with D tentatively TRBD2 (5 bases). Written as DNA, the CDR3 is TGTGCCAGCAGTTTTCCCCCGACCGGACTCTTAGGGGAGCAGTTCTTC. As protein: CASSFPPTGLLGEQFF.